Below are 10 T cell receptor beta chains sequenced from a single sample in a study. TCRdb passed the RT-PCR reads through MiXCR, listing each CDR3 protein once. The table lists more than 600,000 distinct CDR3 sequences, approximately 15% of them singletons, with 3.6% in the top ten. Sequencing used memory CD4+ T cells from blood. The source of these receptors is a female donor in good health, serving as a healthy control.

This clonotype was counted between two and nine times. The rearrangement joins TRBV6-6 to TRBJ2-7; 7 bases line up with TRBD1. Trimming removed 2 bases from V and 6 bases from J; junction bases left unmatched: 13. CDR1 MNHNY and CDR2 SVGAGI come from the germline V gene (reference sequence). The CDR3 extends over 16 amino acids. Here the CDR3 DNA reads TGTGCCAGCAGTTACACGGCCGACCCGAGGGGGCTCGAGCAGTACTTC. Amino acid sequence: CASSYTADPRGLEQYF.

The chain couples TRBV27 to TRBJ2-3, with 13 bases that match TRBD2. Germline assignment: CDR1 MNHEY and CDR2 SMNVEV (reference sequence). CDR3 length equals 17 residues. Losses at the gene ends were 4 bases for V and 5 bases for J; bases not matched to a gene: 9. The CDR3 sequence is CASSYPGLAGARDTQYF. CDR3 coding DNA: TGTGCCAGCAGTTACCCCGGACTAGCGGGAGCTCGAGATACGCAGTATTTT.

The sample holds many counts of this clonotype. This chain links TRBV7-2 with TRBJ2-2; TRBD2 matches at 7 bases. The CDR3 covers 14 residues. In germline, CDR1 is SGHTA, CDR2 FQGNSA. J lost 7 bases, V lost 6 bases, and 8 bases had no gene match. The CDR3 region has the DNA TGTGCCAGCAGTACACTAGCGTTAGGCGGGGAGCTGTTTTTT. This codes for CASSTLALGGELFF.

The sample holds many counts of this clonotype. V gene TRBV7-3 combines with J gene TRBJ2-5; D is possibly TRBD2 (6 bases). Trimming stripped 1 base from V and 7 bases from J, with 13 bases between. The CDR3 is 14 amino acids. From germline, CDR1 is SGHTA and CDR2 FQGTGA. DNA of the CDR3: TGTGCCAGCAGCTTAAGGGCAGACGGGGGGACCCAGTACTTC. It codes for CASSLRADGGTQYF.

This clonotype was found many times. The rearrangement uses TRBV6-6 and TRBJ1-6; a weak D match, TRBD1 (6 bases). The germline CDR1 and CDR2 sequences are MNHNY and SVGAGI (reference sequence). The CDR3 has 14 residues. Trimming took off 3 bases at V and 8 bases at J, with 11 bases between the two ends. In nucleotides, the CDR3 is TGTGCCAGCAGTTATACGTCAGGGGATTCACCCCTCCACTTT. It translates to CASSYTSGDSPLHF.

This clonotype was recorded many times. The V call is TRBV7-8, the J call TRBJ1-2, with unresolved D. V gave up 2 bases and J gave up 7 bases, with 11 bases separating them. CDR1 is SGHVS, CDR2 FQNEAQ, per germline. This CDR3 spans 13 amino acids. As DNA, the CDR3 is TGTGCCAGCAGCTTAAGGAGGGCCGGTGGCTACACCTTC. Amino acid sequence: CASSLRRAGGYTF.

This clonotype has ten or more counts. J is TRBJ2-5 and V is TRBV20-1; D not certain. Trimming took 2 bases from V and 4 from J, leaving 5 bases between them. The CDR3 has 11 amino acids. Germline loops: CDR1 DFQATT, CDR2 SNEGSKA (reference sequence). The CDR3 protein is CSARYIETQYF. CDR3 sequence (DNA): TGCAGTGCTAGATATATAGAGACCCAGTACTTC.

This clonotype was seen more than once but under ten times. V usage is TRBV9 and J usage is TRBJ1-4; no clear D gene. The ends were cut back, 4 bases at V and 7 bases at J, with 14 bases in the middle. This CDR3 is 14 amino acids long. Per the germline V gene, CDR1 is SGDLS and CDR2 is YYNGEE. CDR3 nucleotides: TGTGCCAGCAGCCCGCAGGTGGCCGGTGAAAAACTGTTTTTT. Amino acid sequence: CASSPQVAGEKLFF.

The genes are TRBV11-1 and TRBJ1-2, with D possibly TRBD1 on 5 matching bases. This CDR3 is built from 13 residues. The V gene's germline CDR1 is SGHAT and CDR2 FQDESV (reference sequence). Trimming took off 5 bases at V and 8 bases at J, with 15 bases between the two ends. CDR3 sequence reads: CASSPGPNGGYTF. The CDR3 nucleotides are TGTGCCAGCAGCCCAGGGCCAAATGGAGGCTACACCTTC. The whole variable domain, filled in from reference TRBV11-1 and TRBJ1-2, reads EAEVAQSPRYKITEKSQAVAFWCDPISGHATLYWYRQILGQGPELLVQFQDESVVDDSQLPKDRFSAERLKGVDSTLKIQPAELGDSAMYLCASSPGPNGGYTFGSGTRLTVV.

This clonotype was detected only once. This chain joins TRBV3-1 and TRBJ2-1; D might be TRBD2 (5 bases). CDR1 is LGHDT and CDR2 is YNNKEL in the germline V gene (reference sequence). Trimming stripped 2 bases from V and 9 bases from J, with 17 bases between. The length of the CDR3 is 15 residues. The CDR3 nucleotides read TGTGCCAGCAGCCAAAGGACTGAGGGTCAGGTTGAGCAGTTCTTC. Protein sequence: CASSQRTEGQVEQFF.